Shown below are 19 T cell receptor beta chains from a single sample sequenced in a study of cytomegalovirus exposure and HLA in healthy donors. PCR employed 60 Vbeta and 13 Jbeta primers. TCRdb's copy holds only in-frame clones and misses some; the assay was immunoSEQ multiplex PCR. The table shows about 190,000 clones, with about 85% occurring only once. Sequencing was carried out using PBMCs. The receptors were gathered from a boy between 2 and 10 years old in good health and CMV-seronegative.

The gene calls are TRBV5-1 and TRBJ2-5, with 7 bases lining up with TRBD2. V lost 1 base and J lost 1; bases outside the gene matches: 7. CDR3 length: 16 amino acids. Germline V CDR1 and CDR2: SGHRS, YFSETQ. The CDR3 is CASSLSGGRGQETQYF. Here the CDR3 DNA reads TGCGCCAGCAGCTTGTCGGGGGGACGGGGCCAAGAGACCCAGTACTTC.

V usage is TRBV7-8 and J usage is TRBJ1-1; D is unclear. Per the germline V gene, CDR1 is SGHVS and CDR2 is FQNEAQ. This CDR3 region has 13 residues. V lost 7 bases and J lost 3, with 12 bases in between. For the CDR3, the DNA is TGTGCCAGCAAGCCCCTACCTGACACTGAAGCTTTCTTT. Encoded protein: CASKPLPDTEAFF.

The chain combines TRBV28 with TRBJ1-5, with a tentative D call TRBD1 (5 bases). This CDR3 is 15 amino acids long. V lost 3 bases, J lost 1 base, and 10 bases lay in between. CDR1 MDHEN and CDR2 SYDVKM come from the germline V gene. The chain's CDR3 is CASSFSGVSNQPQHF. The CDR3 DNA reads TGTGCCAGCAGTTTTTCGGGGGTCAGCAATCAGCCCCAGCATTTT.

The V and J genes are TRBV5-1 and TRBJ2-1; 14 bases align to TRBD2. The CDR3 spans 16 residues. Germline V lookup: CDR1 SGHRS, CDR2 YFSETQ. The V and J ends lost 4 bases and 9 bases, in that order; junction bases with no gene match: 9. The CDR3 is CASSPTTSGRVGEQFF. The CDR3 coding sequence is TGCGCCAGCAGCCCAACGACTAGCGGGAGGGTAGGTGAGCAGTTCTTC.

CDR3 in amino acids: CASSYELVYNEQFF. CDR3 DNA sequence: TGTGCCAGCAGTTACGAACTAGTCTACAATGAGCAGTTCTTC. V and J are TRBV6-5 and TRBJ2-1; D is perhaps TRBD2 (5 bases). Germline-derived CDR1 and CDR2 are MNHEY and SVGAGI. V was shortened by 2 bases and J by 3 bases, with 8 bases between the two germline ends. The CDR3 is 14 amino acids.

In regard to this clone: Germline and junction disagree at one end, which may indicate a read error. V is TRBV7-9 and J is TRBJ1-1; 7 positions match TRBD1. The CDR3 has 13 amino acids. Germline V gene lookup returns CDR1 SEHNR and CDR2 FQNEAQ (reference sequence). CDR3 in amino acids: CSSSITGDTEAFF. CDR3 nucleotides: TGTTCCAGCAGCATAACAGGGGACACTGAAGCTTTCTTT.

There are a few counts of this clone. The same CDR3 arises from other DNA sequences in this sample as well. CDR3 nucleotides: TGTGCCAGCAGCAAACCCGGGCAGGGGACTTTCTTT. This sequence encodes CASSKPGQGTFF. This chain links TRBV21-1 with TRBJ1-1; the D segment call TRBD1 is taken from the table without a DNA check. TRBV21-1 is a known pseudogene. CDR3 length: 12 amino acids.

The chain is built from TRBV7-9 and TRBJ2-3, with 7 bases fitting TRBD1. The CDR3 runs to 15 residues. Germline CDR1 SEHNR, CDR2 FQNEAQ (reference sequence). The trim removed 4 bases at V and 3 bases at J, leaving 7 bases unmatched. CDR3 region: CASSSYRGSTDTQYF. Written as DNA, the CDR3 is TGTGCCAGCAGCTCGTACAGGGGATCAACAGATACGCAGTATTTT.

The chain links TRBV6-1 to TRBJ1-2, with 7 nucleotides matching TRBD1. The V and J ends lost 5 bases and 6 bases, in that order; junction bases with no gene match: 12. The germline gives CDR1 MNHNS, CDR2 SASEGT. The CDR3 is 15 amino acids. The CDR3 bases are TGTGCCAGCAGTCCATGGGACAGTCCTTTGGATGGCTACACCTTC. Translated, it gives CASSPWDSPLDGYTF.

This clone has a single count. V usage is TRBV7-9 and J usage is TRBJ1-1; no clear D. CDR3 size: 14 residues. Germline CDR1 reads SEHNR; CDR2 reads FQNEAQ (reference sequence). Trimming removed 0 bases from V and 8 bases from J, with 13 bases in between. As DNA, the CDR3 is TGTGCCAGCAGCTTAGCGCAGGTTTCCCCCGAAGCTTTCTTT. It encodes CASSLAQVSPEAFF. The entire variable domain, with the rest obtained from reference TRBV7-9 and TRBJ1-1, is as follows: DTGVSQNPRHKITKRGQNVTFRCDPISEHNRLYWYRQTLGQGPEFLTYFQNEAQLEKSRLLSDRFSAERPKGSFSTLEIQRTEQGDSAMYLCASSLAQVSPEAFFGQGTRLTVV.

The chain joins TRBV6-5 to TRBJ2-1, with D possibly matching TRBD2 (5 bases). The CDR3 spans 15 residues. V gave up 2 bases and J gave up 4 bases, with 12 bases separating them. CDR1 is MNHEY, CDR2 SVGAGI, per germline. The CDR3 DNA reads as TGTGCCAGCAGTTACCCCCTAGCCCCATACAATGAGCAGTTCTTC. As protein: CASSYPLAPYNEQFF.

The rearrangement links TRBV5-1 to TRBJ2-2; D unresolved. V lost 2 bases to trimming and J lost 4 bases, with 12 bases between them. Germline V gives CDR1 SGHRS, CDR2 YFSETQ. This CDR3 is 15 amino acids long. CDR3 loop: CASSLFSTGTGELFF. For the CDR3, the DNA is TGCGCCAGCAGCTTATTTTCTACCGGCACCGGGGAGCTGTTTTTT.

The V and J genes are TRBV5-1 and TRBJ1-4; 7 bases map to TRBD1. This CDR3 spans 17 amino acids. The germline CDR1 and CDR2 sequences are SGHRS and YFSETQ. The V and J ends lost 3 bases and 0 bases, in that order; junction bases with no gene match: 8. The CDR3 nucleotides are TGCGCCAGCAGCTGGAGACAGGGTCCGACAACTAATGAAAAACTGTTTTTT. Translated, it gives CASSWRQGPTTNEKLFF.

This clone has only one observation. This chain connects TRBV19 to TRBJ2-7; 8 nucleotides line up with TRBD2. This CDR3 region has 15 residues. The ends lost 3 bases at V and 5 bases at J; junction bases unmatched: 9. Germline lookup yields CDR1 LNHDA and CDR2 SQIVND (reference sequence). The CDR3 region is CASSMGAGRADEQYF. The CDR3 DNA reads TGTGCCAGTAGTATGGGTGCCGGGAGGGCCGACGAGCAGTACTTC.

V usage is TRBV30 and J usage is TRBJ2-5; 7 bases align to TRBD1. Germline V gives CDR1 GTSNPN, CDR2 SVGIG (reference sequence). The J segment lost 1 base and the V segment lost 0 bases, leaving 5 bases of the junction unmatched. CDR3 length: 15 residues. The CDR3 here is CAWSVRDRVQETQYF. The CDR3 region has the DNA TGTGCCTGGAGTGTACGGGACAGAGTCCAAGAGACCCAGTACTTC.

The V gene is TRBV28, the J gene TRBJ1-5, with 9 bases matching TRBD1. Losses at the gene ends were 7 bases for V and 3 bases for J; bases not matched to a gene: 10. The CDR3 has 16 residues. Germline CDR1 and CDR2: MDHEN and SYDVKM. CDR3 DNA sequence: TGTGCCAGCACCACGCCATGGACAGGGGACAATCAGCCCCAGCATTTT. As protein: CASTTPWTGDNQPQHF.

The J gene is TRBJ2-3, the V gene TRBV25-1; 7 nucleotides align to TRBD2. The germline CDR1 and CDR2 sequences are MGHDK and SYGVNS. Trimming at V came to 4 bases and at J to 4 bases, leaving 5 bases not matched to a gene. CDR3 length equals 14 residues. CDR3 in DNA: TGTGCCAGCAGTGTCGGCGGGAGCTCAGATACGCAGTATTTT. Translating it yields CASSVGGSSDTQYF.

CDR3 amino acids: CASSPSGHANEKLFF. As DNA, the CDR3 is TGTGCCAGCTCTCCCTCGGGACACGCTAATGAAAAACTGTTTTTT. The V gene is TRBV27, the J gene TRBJ1-4, with D possibly matching TRBD1 (6 bases). This CDR3 spans 15 amino acids. V dropped 8 bases and J dropped 3 bases, with 16 bases sitting between them. Per germline, CDR1 MNHEY and CDR2 SMNVEV (reference sequence).

This clone appeared a single time. The chain has TRBV30 and TRBJ1-6; 8 nucleotides align to TRBD1. This CDR3 comprises 13 residues. Germline assignment: CDR1 GTSNPN and CDR2 SVGIG (reference sequence). J lost 5 bases, V lost 8 bases, and 5 bases had no gene match. DNA of the CDR3: TGTGCCCGACAGGGGTCCGATAATTCACCCCTCCACTTT. Its protein is CARQGSDNSPLHF. The complete variable domain, with remaining parts taken from reference TRBV30 and TRBJ1-6, reads SQTIHQWPATLVQPVGSPLSLECTVEGTSNPNLYWYRQAAGRGLQLLFYSVGIGQISSEVPQNLSASRPQDRQFILSSKKLLLSDSGFYLCARQGSDNSPLHFGNGTRLTVT.